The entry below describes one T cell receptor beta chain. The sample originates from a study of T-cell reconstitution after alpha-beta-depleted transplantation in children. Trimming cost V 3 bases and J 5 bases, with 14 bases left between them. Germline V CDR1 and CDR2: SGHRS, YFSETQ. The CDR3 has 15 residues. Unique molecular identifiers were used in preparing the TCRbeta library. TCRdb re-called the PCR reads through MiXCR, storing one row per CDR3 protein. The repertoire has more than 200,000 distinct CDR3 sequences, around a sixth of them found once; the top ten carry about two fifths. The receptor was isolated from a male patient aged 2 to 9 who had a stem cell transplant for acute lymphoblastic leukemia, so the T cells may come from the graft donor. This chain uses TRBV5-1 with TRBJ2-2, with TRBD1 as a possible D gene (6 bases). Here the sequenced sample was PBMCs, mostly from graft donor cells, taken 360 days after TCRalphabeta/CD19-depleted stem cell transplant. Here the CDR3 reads CASSYPGAPTGELFF. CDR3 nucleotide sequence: TGCGCCAGCAGCTACCCAGGGGCTCCAACCGGGGAGCTGTTTTTT.